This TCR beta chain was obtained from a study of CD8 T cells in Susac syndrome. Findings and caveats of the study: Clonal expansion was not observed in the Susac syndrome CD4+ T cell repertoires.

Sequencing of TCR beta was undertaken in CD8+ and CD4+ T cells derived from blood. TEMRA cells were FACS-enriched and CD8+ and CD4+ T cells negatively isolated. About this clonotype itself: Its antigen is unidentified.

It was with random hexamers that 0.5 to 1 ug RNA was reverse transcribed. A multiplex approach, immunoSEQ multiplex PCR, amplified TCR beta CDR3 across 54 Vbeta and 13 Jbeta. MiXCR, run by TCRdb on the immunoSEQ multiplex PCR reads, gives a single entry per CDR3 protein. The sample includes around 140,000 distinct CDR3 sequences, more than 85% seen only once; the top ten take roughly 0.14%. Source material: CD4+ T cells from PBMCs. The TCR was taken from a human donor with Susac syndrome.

The CDR3 here is CASSQVAWSGANVLTF. The CDR3 DNA reads as TGTGCCAGCAGCCAAGTAGCCTGGTCTGGGGCCAACGTCCTGACTTTC. The chain combines TRBV4-2 with TRBJ2-6; D remains unclear. The CDR3 has 16 amino acids. CDR1 is LGHNA and CDR2 is YNFKEQ in the germline V gene. V lost 1 base and J 1 base, leaving 8 bases between the germline ends.